This TCR beta chain was found in a study of cytomegalovirus exposure and HLA in healthy donors. Study summary: Researchers found that approximately 77% of around 400 genotyped donors fell within the Caucasian-associated ancestry cluster. Study conclusions and caveats: In a later analysis, HLA-C alleles had the fewest associated TCRs, DRB1 alleles the most. Productive status was seen about 90% or about 30% of the time for most TCR beta V segments in an earlier analysis.

This clone was detected only a few times. Its cognate antigen is unknown. PCR employed 60 Vbeta and 13 Jbeta primers. The data were produced by immunoSEQ multiplex PCR, yet TCRdb's version contains in-frame clones alone and is incomplete. The profile shows about 150,000 clones, 75% to 85% of them singletons. Trimming took off 5 bases at V and 2 bases at J, with 20 bases between the two ends. In germline, CDR1 is SEHNR, CDR2 FQNEAQ (reference sequence). The CDR3 covers 17 residues. The rearrangement uses TRBV7-9 and TRBJ2-3; D is perhaps TRBD2 (6 bases). Sequencing input: PBMCs. This receptor was identified in a human donor in good health. This CDR3 is CASSPARDGGITDTQYF. CDR3 DNA: TGTGCCAGCAGCCCGGCCCGAGATGGCGGGATCACAGATACGCAGTATTTT.